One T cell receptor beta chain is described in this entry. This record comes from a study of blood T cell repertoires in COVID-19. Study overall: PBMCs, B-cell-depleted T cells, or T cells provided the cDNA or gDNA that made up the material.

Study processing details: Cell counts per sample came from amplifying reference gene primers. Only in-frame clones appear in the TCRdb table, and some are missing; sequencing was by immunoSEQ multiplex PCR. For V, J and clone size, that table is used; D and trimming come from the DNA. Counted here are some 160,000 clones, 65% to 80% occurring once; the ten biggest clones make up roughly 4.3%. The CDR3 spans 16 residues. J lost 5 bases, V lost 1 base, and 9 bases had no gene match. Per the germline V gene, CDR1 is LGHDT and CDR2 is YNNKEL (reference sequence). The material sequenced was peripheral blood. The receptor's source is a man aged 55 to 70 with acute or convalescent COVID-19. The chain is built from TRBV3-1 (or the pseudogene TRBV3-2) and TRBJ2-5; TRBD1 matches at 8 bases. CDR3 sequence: CASSQGSGQVKETQYF. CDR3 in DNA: TGTGCCAGCAGCCAAGGCTCGGGACAGGTGAAGGAGACCCAGTACTTC.